This T cell receptor beta chain was found in a study of T cell repertoires in cytomegalovirus infection. Study-level background: HLA-C-restricted CMV epitopes, recently identified, and well-studied HLA-B-restricted ones were used by the study.

General study findings and limits: Across the ex vivo response, the dominant clonotypes were HLA-C-restricted CMV-specific TCR beta clonotypes.

The germline V and J ends were trimmed by 5 bases and 1 base, with 11 bases remaining between them. There are 14 residues in the CDR3. Germline loops: CDR1 MNHNY, CDR2 SVGAGI (reference sequence). This clonotype was recorded at least ten times. Antigen unknown. TCRdb processed the reads anew with MiXCR; each CDR3 protein has one entry. The sample yields approximately 1,000,000 distinct CDR3 sequences, around a third seen once. The rearrangement joins TRBV6-6 to TRBJ1-1; tentative D call: TRBD1 (5 bases). The TCR originated in a human donor in good health (CMV status not recorded). Some clones in this sample may be carry-over from other donors' samples. Sequencing used cultured CD8+ T cells from PBMCs, obtained from culture after CMV antigen stimulation. CDR3 in DNA: TGTGCCAGCAGTGGGGGGGAAACGAACACTGAAGCTTTCTTT. It is translated as CASSGGETNTEAFF.